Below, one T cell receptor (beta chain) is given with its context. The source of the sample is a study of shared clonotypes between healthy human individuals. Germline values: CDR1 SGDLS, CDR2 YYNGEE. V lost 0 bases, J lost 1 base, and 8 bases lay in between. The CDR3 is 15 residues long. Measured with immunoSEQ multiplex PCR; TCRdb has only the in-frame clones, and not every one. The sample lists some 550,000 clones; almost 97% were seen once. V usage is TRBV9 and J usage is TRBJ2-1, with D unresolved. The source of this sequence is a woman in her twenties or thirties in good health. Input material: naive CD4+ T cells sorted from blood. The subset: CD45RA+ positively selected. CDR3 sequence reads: CASSVDGVSYNEQFF. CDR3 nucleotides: TGTGCCAGCAGCGTAGATGGGGTATCCTACAATGAGCAGTTCTTC. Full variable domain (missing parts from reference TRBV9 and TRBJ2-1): DSGVTQTPKHLITATGQRVTLRCSPRSGDLSVYWYQQSLDQGLQFLIQYYNGEERAKGNILERFSAQQFPDLHSELNLSSLELGDSALYFCASSVDGVSYNEQFFGPGTRLTVL.